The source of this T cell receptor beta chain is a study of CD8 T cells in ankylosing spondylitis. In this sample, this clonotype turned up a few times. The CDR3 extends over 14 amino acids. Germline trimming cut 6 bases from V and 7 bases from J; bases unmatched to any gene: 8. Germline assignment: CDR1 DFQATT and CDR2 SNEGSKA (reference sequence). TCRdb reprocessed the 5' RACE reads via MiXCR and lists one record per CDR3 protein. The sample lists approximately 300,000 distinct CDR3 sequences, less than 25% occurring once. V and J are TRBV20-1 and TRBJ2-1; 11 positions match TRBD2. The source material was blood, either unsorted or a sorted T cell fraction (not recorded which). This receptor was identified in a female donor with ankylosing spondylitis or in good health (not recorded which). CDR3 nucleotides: TGCAGTGCCTCTAGCGGGAGGTTTATAAATGAGCAGTTCTTC. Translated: CSASSGRFINEQFF.